The entry that follows covers one TCR beta chain sequence. This record comes from a study of neoadjuvant anti-PD-1 for oral cavity cancer. CDR1 is SNHLY and CDR2 is FYNNEI in the germline V gene. V was cut by 5 bases and J by 5 bases, with 6 bases left in between. The CDR3 spans 11 residues. Sequenced by immunoSEQ multiplex PCR; TCRdb stores in-frame clones only, minus some. The sample carries roughly 12,000 clones, 55% to 70% recorded once. This chain links TRBV2 with TRBJ1-2; D possibly corresponds to TRBD1 (5 bases). This receptor was taken from a person between 35 and 79 years old with oral cavity squamous cell carcinoma. The donor label of this sample is uncertain. Sequencing used tumor tissue, obtained before nivolumab (anti-PD-1) treatment. CDR3 coding DNA: TGTGCCAGCAGTCGACAGTATGGCTACACCTTC. This encodes CASSRQYGYTF. The full variable domain, in which reference TRBV2 and TRBJ1-2 provide the parts outside the CDR3, is EPEVTQTPSHQVTQMGQEVILRCVPISNHLYFYWYRQILGQKVEFLVSFYNNEISEKSEIFDDQFSVERPDGSNFTLKIRSTKLEDSAMYFCASSRQYGYTFGSGTRLTVV.